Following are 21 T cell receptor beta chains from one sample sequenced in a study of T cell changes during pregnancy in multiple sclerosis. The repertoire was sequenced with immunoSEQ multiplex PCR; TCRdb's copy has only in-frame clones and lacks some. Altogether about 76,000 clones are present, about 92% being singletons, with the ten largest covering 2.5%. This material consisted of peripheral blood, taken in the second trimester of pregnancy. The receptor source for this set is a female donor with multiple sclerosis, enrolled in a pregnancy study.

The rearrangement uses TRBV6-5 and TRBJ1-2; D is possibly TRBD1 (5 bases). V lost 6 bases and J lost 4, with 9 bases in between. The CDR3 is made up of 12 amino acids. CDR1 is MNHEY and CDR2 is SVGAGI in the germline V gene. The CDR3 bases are TGTGCCAGCAGCCAGGACACCTATGGCTACACCTTC. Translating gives CASSQDTYGYTF.

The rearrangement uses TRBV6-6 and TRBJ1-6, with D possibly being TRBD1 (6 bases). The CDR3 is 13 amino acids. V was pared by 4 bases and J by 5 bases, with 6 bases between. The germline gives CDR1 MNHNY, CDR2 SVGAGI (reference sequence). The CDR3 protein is CASSSGDNSPLHF. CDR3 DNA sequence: TGTGCCAGCAGTTCAGGGGATAATTCACCCCTCCACTTT.

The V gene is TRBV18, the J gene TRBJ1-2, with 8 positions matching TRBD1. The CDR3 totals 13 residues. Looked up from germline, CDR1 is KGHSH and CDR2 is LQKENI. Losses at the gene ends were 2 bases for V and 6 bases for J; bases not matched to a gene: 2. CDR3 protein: CASSPSGGDGYTF. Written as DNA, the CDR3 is TGTGCCAGCTCACCATCAGGGGGCGATGGCTACACCTTC.

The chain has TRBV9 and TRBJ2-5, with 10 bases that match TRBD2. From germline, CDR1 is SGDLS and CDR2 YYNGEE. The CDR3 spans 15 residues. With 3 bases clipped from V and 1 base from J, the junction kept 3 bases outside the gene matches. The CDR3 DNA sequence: TGTGCCAGCAGCGGAAGCGGGGGGGTCCAAGAGACCCAGTACTTC. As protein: CASSGSGGVQETQYF.

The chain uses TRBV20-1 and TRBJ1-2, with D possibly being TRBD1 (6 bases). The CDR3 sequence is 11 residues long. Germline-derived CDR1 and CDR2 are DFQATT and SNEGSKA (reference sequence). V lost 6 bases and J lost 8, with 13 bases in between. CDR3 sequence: CSAETGQGYTF. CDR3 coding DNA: TGCAGTGCCGAGACAGGCCAGGGCTACACCTTC.

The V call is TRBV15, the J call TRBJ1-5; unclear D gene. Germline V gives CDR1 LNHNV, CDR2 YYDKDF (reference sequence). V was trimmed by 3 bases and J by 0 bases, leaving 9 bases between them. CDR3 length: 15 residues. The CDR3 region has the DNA TGTGCCACCAGCAGGATACGCAGTAGCAATCAGCCCCAGCATTTT. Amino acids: CATSRIRSSNQPQHF.

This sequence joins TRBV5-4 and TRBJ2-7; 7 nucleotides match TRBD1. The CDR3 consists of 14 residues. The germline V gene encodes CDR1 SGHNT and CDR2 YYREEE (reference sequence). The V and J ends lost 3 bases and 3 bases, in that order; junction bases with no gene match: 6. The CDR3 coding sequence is TGTGCCAGCAGCTCCCCGGGACAGCACTACGAGCAGTACTTC. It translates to CASSSPGQHYEQYF.

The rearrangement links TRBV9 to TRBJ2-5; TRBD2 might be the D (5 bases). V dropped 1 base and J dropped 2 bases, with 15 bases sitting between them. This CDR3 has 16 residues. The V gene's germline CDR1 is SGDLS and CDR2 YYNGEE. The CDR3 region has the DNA TGTGCCAGCAGCGTAAGCGGAACCGCCGTTCAAGAGACCCAGTACTTC. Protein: CASSVSGTAVQETQYF.

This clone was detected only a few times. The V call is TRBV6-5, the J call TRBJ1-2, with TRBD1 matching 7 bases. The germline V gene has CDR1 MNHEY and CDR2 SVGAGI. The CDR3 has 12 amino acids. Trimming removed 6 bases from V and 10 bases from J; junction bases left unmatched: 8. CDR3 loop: CASSWDSYDYTF. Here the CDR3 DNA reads TGTGCCAGCAGCTGGGACAGTTACGACTACACCTTC.

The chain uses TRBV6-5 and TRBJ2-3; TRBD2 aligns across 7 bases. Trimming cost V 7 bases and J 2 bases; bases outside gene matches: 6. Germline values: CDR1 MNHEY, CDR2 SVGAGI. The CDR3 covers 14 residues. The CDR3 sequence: CASTHGGSTDTQYF. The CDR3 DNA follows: TGTGCCAGCACCCACGGGGGGTCCACAGATACGCAGTATTTT.

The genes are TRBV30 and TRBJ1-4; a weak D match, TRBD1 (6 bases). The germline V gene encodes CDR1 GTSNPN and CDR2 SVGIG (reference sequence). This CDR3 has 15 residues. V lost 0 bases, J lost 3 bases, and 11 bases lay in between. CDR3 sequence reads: CAWSVAGAPNEKLFF. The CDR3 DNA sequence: TGTGCCTGGAGTGTAGCGGGGGCTCCTAATGAAAAACTGTTTTTT.

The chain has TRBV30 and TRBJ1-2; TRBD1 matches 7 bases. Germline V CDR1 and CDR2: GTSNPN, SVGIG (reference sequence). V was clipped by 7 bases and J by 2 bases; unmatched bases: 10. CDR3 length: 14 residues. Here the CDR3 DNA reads TGTGCCTTTACCCCAGGGACAGCGAACTATGGCTACACCTTC. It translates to CAFTPGTANYGYTF.

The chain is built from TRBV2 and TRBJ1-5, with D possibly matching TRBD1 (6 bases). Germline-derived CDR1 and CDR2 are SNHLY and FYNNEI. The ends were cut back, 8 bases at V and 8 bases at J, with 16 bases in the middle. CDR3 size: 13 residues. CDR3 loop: CASLGGEFEPQHF. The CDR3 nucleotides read TGTGCCAGCTTAGGGGGGGAATTTGAGCCCCAGCATTTT. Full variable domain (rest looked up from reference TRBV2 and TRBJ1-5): EPEVTQTPSHQVTQMGQEVILRCVPISNHLYFYWYRQILGQKVEFLVSFYNNEISEKSEIFDDQFSVERPDGSNFTLKIRSTKLEDSAMYFCASLGGEFEPQHFGDGTRLSIL.

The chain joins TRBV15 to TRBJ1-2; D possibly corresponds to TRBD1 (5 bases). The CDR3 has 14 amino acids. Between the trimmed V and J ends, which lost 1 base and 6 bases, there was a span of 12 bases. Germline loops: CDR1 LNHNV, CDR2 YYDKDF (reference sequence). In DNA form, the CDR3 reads TGTGCCACCAGCAGAGTTCCAGGGTTTGATGGCTACACCTTC. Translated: CATSRVPGFDGYTF.

CDR3 coding DNA: TGTGCCAGCAGCTTAGCATTTGTCGGGGGGAATCTGGATACGCAGTATTTT. Its translation is CASSLAFVGGNLDTQYF. V and J are TRBV7-9 and TRBJ2-3; TRBD2 agrees at 7 bases. The V gene end was trimmed by 0 bases and the J gene end by 6 bases; junction bases not matched to a gene: 12. From germline, CDR1 is SEHNR and CDR2 FQNEAQ (reference sequence). The CDR3 contains 17 residues.

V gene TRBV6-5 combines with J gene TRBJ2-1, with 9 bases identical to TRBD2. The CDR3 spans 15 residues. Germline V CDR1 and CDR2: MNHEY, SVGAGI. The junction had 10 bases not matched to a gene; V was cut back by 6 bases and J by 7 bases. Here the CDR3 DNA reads TGTGCCAGCAGGATACCGGGACTAGCAAGGAATGAGCAGTTCTTC. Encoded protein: CASRIPGLARNEQFF.

This chain's CDR3 is CASRGLAHPYEQYF. The DNA of the CDR3 is TGTGCCAGCAGAGGACTAGCACACCCCTACGAGCAGTACTTC. The chain links TRBV2 to TRBJ2-7; 8 positions agree with TRBD2. CDR1 is SNHLY and CDR2 is FYNNEI in the germline V gene. V shed 6 bases and J 2 bases; nucleotides not matched to a gene: 6. CDR3 length: 14 residues.

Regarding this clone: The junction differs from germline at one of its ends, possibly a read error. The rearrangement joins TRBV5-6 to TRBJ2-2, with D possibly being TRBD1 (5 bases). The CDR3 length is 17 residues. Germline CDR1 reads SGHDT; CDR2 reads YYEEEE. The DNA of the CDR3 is TGTGCCGGCAGCCACCTCTCGGTCCCACCAGGGACCGGGGAGCTGTTTTTT. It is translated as CAGSHLSVPPGTGELFF.

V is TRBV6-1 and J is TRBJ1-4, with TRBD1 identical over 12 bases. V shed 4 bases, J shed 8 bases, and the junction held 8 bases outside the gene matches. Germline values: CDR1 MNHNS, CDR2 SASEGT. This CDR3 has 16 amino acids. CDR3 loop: CASSVNRGQGAEKLFF. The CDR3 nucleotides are TGTGCCAGCAGTGTAAACCGGGGACAGGGGGCGGAAAAACTGTTTTTT.

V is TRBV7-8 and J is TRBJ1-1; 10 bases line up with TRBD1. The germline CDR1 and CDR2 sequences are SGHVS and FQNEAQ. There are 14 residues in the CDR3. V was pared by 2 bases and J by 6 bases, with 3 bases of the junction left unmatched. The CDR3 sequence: CASSLMGQGPEAFF. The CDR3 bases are TGTGCCAGCAGCTTAATGGGACAGGGGCCTGAAGCTTTCTTT.

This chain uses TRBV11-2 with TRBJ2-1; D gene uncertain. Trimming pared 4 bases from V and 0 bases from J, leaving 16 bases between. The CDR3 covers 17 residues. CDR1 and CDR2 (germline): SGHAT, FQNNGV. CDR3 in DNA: TGTGCCAGCAGCTACGATTCGACTCAGAGCTCCTACAATGAGCAGTTCTTC. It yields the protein CASSYDSTQSSYNEQFF.